Given below is one T cell receptor (beta chain) in context. Antigen specificity is unknown. The sample is drawn from a study of cytomegalovirus exposure and HLA in healthy donors. General study results and limits: Some public TCRs appeared in many individuals, while most sequences were rare.

Amplification used 60 Vbeta primers and 13 Jbeta primers. The table came from immunoSEQ multiplex PCR; TCRdb's copy has only in-frame clones and leaves some out. The table lists around 130,000 clones, around 80% of them singletons. Sequenced input: PBMCs. The source is a man aged 45-65 years in good health and CMV-seronegative.

CDR3 region: CSVDQGLDTGELFF. The CDR3 nucleotides are TGCAGCGTTGATCAGGGGTTGGACACCGGGGAGCTGTTTTTT. V usage is TRBV29-1 and J usage is TRBJ2-2, with D possibly matching TRBD1 (6 bases). Trimming shortened V by 3 bases and J by 3 bases, and 11 bases separated the two germline ends. CDR3 length: 14 residues. The germline gives CDR1 SQVTM, CDR2 ANQGSEA.